The source of this TCR beta chain is a study of cytomegalovirus exposure and HLA in healthy donors (dated 2017 in TCRdb). Background on the whole study: An earlier analysis of about 560 of the donors reported approximately 260 Gb of sequence data and 100 million to 120 million unique TCR beta sequences obtained from around 180 million T cells. Both class I and class II loci were covered by HLA typing, at four-digit resolution. Among over 350 genotyped donors of the cohort, an average of 235,054 unique TCR beta nucleotide sequences were sequenced per donor, about a sixth of them non-productive. Rather than using new phenotypic data, the later analysis identified candidate immune exposures from TCR beta sequences and from how often those sequences occurred across donors. About 300 gigabases of sequencing data and tens of millions of unique TCR sequences were included in an early release covering roughly 600 HLA-typed donors. Four or five DR-DQ haplotypes were handled as single units for association and clustering because linkage in the cohort was strong. High-throughput TCR immunosequencing, statistical association of individual TCRs with disease status, and machine learning were combined to predict cytomegalovirus infection status. In a later analysis, previously published TCR beta repertoires from hundreds of donors were re-analyzed and high-resolution HLA genotyping was added so that TCR occurrence patterns could be studied. Using immunosequencing, the study profiled T cell repertoires from about 650 subjects and related those repertoires to cytomegalovirus serostatus. Every repertoire in the discovery cohort had been generated on one and the same sequencing platform. Donor age, sex, ethnicity and CMV serostatus were compiled alongside the repertoire data. The study was designed to test whether signatures of past pathogen exposure could be identified by cataloging public T cell receptors. Of the roughly 400 genotyped donors, more than 75% were placed in the genetic ancestry cluster associated with self-reported Caucasian donors. Typing coverage differed by locus: A, B, C, DRB1 and DQB1 were typed in about 629-640 donors, DQA1 in about 550, DPA1 in 600 to 610, and DPB1 in about 450. In a later genetic analysis, genome-wide SNP genotypes for about three fifths of the roughly 670 donors were used, and that subset was treated as a discovery cohort. In an earlier analysis of 587 of the donors, high-throughput TCR beta sequencing was used to judge whether each TCR beta V gene segment behaved as functional or pseudogenic. Besides the first cohort of 666 subjects, a separate validation cohort made up of roughly 130 different subjects was used.

V loses 5 bases at its end and J loses 2 bases; junction bases beyond the gene matches: 3. CDR1 and CDR2 (SGHVS, FNYEAQ) derive from the germline V gene. The CDR3 has 15 amino acids, counting the end cysteine and phenylalanine. The DNA shown is the 45-base CDR3, in frame from base 1. In total, approximately 610 healthy bone marrow donors made up the cohort. At the time of sampling, every cohort member was nominally healthy, though immune exposures that went unrecorded were likely present. The donor was CMV seropositive and belonged to the group of 250 to 300 seropositive cohort members. Each donor provided a peripheral blood sample, and peripheral blood mononuclear cells were used for TCR beta sequencing. Genomic DNA was extracted from the blood cell samples with the Qiagen DNeasy Blood Extraction Kit. Receptor amplification or capture employed the immunoSEQ multiplex PCR assay. The multiplex PCR relied on a mix of 60 forward primers for TCR Vbeta segments and 13 reverse primers for TCR Jbeta segments. The CDR3 region of rearranged TCR beta genes was amplified from genomic DNA by a multiplex PCR assay. The Illumina HiSeq System was used to sequence the amplified TCR beta libraries as 87-base-pair reads. Per the original workflow: A later analysis tallied roughly 78 million unique TCR beta chains across the 666 repertoires, and around 10 million of those chains were shared by two or more donors. A nearest-neighbor algorithm error-corrected the raw reads and collapsed the reads into unique sequences, merging closely related sequences to remove PCR and sequencing errors. V, D and J gene segments were assigned by aligning CDR3 sequences to IMGT reference sequences. Each retained sequence needed at least a six-nucleotide match to both a V gene segment and a J gene segment. Rearrangements were classified as productive when the CDR3 lacked stop codons and remained in frame with V and J, and all other rearrangements were classified as non-productive. Following IMGT convention, CDR3 was defined as the stretch from the second conserved V-encoded cysteine to the conserved J-encoded phenylalanine. The earlier analysis of a few hundred of the donors excluded any sequence lacking an unambiguous match to a single V gene segment. In an earlier analysis of 587 of the donors, a V segment was called functional when productive rearrangements were above 56.7%, and segregating when the standard deviation between donors exceeded 5%. A statistical classification framework was built to diagnose cytomegalovirus status from the catalog of TCR beta chain sequences. In a later analysis, TCR nucleotide sequences were compared against IMGT/GENE-DB human TR gene sequences so that V and J genes could be assigned. Using the TCRdist pipeline, a later analysis assigned CDR3 sequences along with most-parsimonious VDJ recombination scenarios. In a later analysis, each TCR beta chain was defined by its CDR3 amino acid sequence together with its V-gene family, and reads without a unique V-gene family were excluded. In a later analysis, 500 to 650 highly shared, low-generation-probability nucleotide sequences were removed to address suspected cross-contamination and a sequencing artifact. In a later analysis, a clonal expansion index was calculated for each public chain from normalized within-repertoire ranks of inferred template counts. In a later analysis, generation probabilities were computed with a VDJ recombination model fitted to out-of-frame rearrangements, and the resulting probabilities were checked against IGoR. In a later analysis, hypergeometric tests were used to score TCR-TCR, TCR-HLA and TCR-CMV co-occurrence, with a repertoire-size bias correction applied to TCR pairs. To estimate false discovery rates, a later analysis permuted the HLA or CMV assignments 20 times. In a later analysis, co-occurring TCRs were grouped using DBSCAN, with TCRdist sequence similarity added in when clustering inside HLA-allele-positive subsets. Co-occurrence clustering excluded repertoires with fewer than 30,000 or more than 120,000 public chains, plus five with anomalous nucleotide sharing. As stored in TCRdb, this immuneACCESS dataset retains in-frame rearrangements with V and J assigned. A fraction of the clones does not appear; measured against another copy, unresolved V genes explain less than half of the discrepancy, and the remainder lacks a known reason. V, J and clone size are those of that table, while D and trimming were read from the DNA. The sample records around 170,000 clones, 65% to 85% of which are singletons. Of the sample, about 3.1% falls within the top ten clones.

As for this clone: Its antigen has not been determined. Base qualities are not at hand, and no much larger clone is one base apart.

Findings and caveats that apply to the study as a whole: Because the 87-base-pair reads could not distinguish some IMGT-functional V segments, including TRBV6-2 and TRBV6-3, those segments were excluded. The presence/absence analyses assumed that sequencing depth was roughly uniform across donors, and that assumption may not be true. While some public TCRs were present in many individuals, most TCR sequences turned up only very rarely across donors. Only TCR beta chains were sequenced in this cohort, and the absence of alpha or paired-chain data limited detectable features. A later genetic analysis associated a missense DCLRE1C variant with V-gene and J-gene trimming of TCR beta chains, and an independent cohort replicated the association. CMV serostatus was the only immune exposure information available for the cohort. In a later analysis, most CMV-associated TCR beta chains were found to appear HLA-restricted, with HLA associations seemingly driven largely by CMV exposure. In a later analysis, TCR association rates were found to vary across HLA loci, with the most associated TCRs seen for DRB1 alleles and the fewest for HLA-C alleles. Because counts were too low, about 15 rarely observed V segments, including chromosome 9 orphons, were left out of the earlier analysis of approximately 500 of the donors. An earlier analysis of around 540 of the donors showed that most TCR beta V segments appeared in productive rearrangements either about 87% or about 30% of the time, which broadly matched IMGT annotations. A few of the identified cytomegalovirus-associated TCR beta chains were confirmed in vitro to be specific for cytomegalovirus antigens. A total of about 150 TCR beta chains were listed by the study as associated with cytomegalovirus. In both the original and validation cohorts, the classifier was reported to diagnose cytomegalovirus status with high specificity and sensitivity. Because HLA typing was missing for some donors at each locus, association tests included only the typed subset. Correlated functional status among segregating V segments might be attributable to linkage disequilibrium, but an unknown experimental factor could not be ruled out. In a later analysis, about 16,000 TCR beta sequences were associated with specific HLA alleles at a false discovery rate of 0.05. A group of highly shared sequence variants was considered likely to be a technical artifact of the sequencing pipeline. Compared with equally common non-associated chains, HLA-associated TCR beta chains in a later analysis were more clonally expanded and had lower generation probabilities. When HLA alleles, especially DR and DQ, strongly co-occurred, TCR associations were difficult to assign to individual alleles. According to the authors, the approach could potentially be generalized to other disease states and immunological phenotypes. Several of the top co-occurrence clusters appeared to be linked to parvovirus B19, influenza, CMV and Epstein-Barr virus, according to a later analysis. According to a later genetic analysis, donors in an Asian-associated ancestry cluster had fewer N-insertions in productive TCRs than the approximately 650-donor mean. A further reported finding was that TCR beta sequences accurately predicted the HLA-A and HLA-B alleles for most subjects in the first cohort.

The V gene is TRBV7-6 and the J gene is TRBJ2-1; 10 bases in the middle match TRBD1. Sequenced input: PBMCs. The TCR originated in a woman aged 50 to 65 in good health and CMV-seropositive. The nucleotide sequence is TGTGCCAGCAGCAAGGGACAGGGGACCTACAATGAGCAGTTCTTC. It is translated as CASSKGQGTYNEQFF.